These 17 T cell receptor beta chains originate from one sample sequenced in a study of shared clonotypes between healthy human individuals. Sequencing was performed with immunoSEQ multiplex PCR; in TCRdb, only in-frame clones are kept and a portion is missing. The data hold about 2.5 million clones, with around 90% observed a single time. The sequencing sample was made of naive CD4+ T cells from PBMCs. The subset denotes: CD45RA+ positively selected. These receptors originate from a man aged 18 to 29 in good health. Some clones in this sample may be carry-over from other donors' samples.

Here the CDR3 reads CASSLEDTNYGYTF. In DNA form, the CDR3 reads TGTGCCAGCAGTTTAGAGGACACTAACTATGGCTACACCTTC. The gene calls are TRBV27 and TRBJ1-2, with D perhaps TRBD1 (5 bases). The V end was cut by 2 bases, the J end by 0 bases, with 7 bases between. In germline, CDR1 is MNHEY, CDR2 SMNVEV (reference sequence). The CDR3 contains 14 residues.

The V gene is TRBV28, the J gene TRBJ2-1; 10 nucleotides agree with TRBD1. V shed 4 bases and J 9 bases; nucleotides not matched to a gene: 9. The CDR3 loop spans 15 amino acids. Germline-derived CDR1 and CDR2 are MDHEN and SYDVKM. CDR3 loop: CASSSSGTGVFEQFF. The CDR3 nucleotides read TGTGCCAGCAGTTCTTCCGGGACAGGGGTTTTTGAGCAGTTCTTC.

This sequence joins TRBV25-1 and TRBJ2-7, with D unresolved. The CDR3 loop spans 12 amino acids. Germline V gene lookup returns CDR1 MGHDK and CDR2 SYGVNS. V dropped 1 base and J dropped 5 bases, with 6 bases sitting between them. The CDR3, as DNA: TGTGCCAGCAGTGAATTAGGCCACGAGCAGTACTTC. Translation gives CASSELGHEQYF.

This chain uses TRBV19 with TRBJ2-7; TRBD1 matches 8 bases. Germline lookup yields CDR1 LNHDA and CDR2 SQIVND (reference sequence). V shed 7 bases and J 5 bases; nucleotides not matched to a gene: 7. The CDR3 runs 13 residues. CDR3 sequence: CASTPQGADEQYF. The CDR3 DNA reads TGTGCCAGTACCCCGCAGGGGGCAGACGAGCAGTACTTC.

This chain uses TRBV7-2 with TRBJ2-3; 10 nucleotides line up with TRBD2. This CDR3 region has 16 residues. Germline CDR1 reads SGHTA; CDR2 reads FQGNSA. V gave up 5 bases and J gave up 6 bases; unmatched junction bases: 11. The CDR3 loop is CASSQLAGWDGDTQYF. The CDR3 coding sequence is TGTGCCAGCAGCCAACTAGCGGGATGGGATGGGGATACGCAGTATTTT.

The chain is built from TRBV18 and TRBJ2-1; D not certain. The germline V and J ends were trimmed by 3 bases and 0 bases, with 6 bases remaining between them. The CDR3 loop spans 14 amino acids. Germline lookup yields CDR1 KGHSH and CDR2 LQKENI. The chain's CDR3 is CASSPVSSYNEQFF. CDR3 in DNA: TGTGCCAGCTCACCGGTGAGCTCCTACAATGAGCAGTTCTTC.

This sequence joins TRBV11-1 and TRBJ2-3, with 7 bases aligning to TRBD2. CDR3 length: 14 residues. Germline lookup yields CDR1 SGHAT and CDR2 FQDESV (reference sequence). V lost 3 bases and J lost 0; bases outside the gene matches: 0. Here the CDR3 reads CASSLGGSTDTQYF. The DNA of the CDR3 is TGTGCCAGCAGCTTGGGGGGGAGCACAGATACGCAGTATTTT.

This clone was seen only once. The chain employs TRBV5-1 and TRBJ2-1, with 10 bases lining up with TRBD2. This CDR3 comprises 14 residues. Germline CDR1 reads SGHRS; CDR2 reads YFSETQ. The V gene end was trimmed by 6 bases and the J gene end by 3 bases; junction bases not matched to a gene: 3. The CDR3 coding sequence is TGCGCCAGCAAGGAGCGGGAGGGCTACAATGAGCAGTTCTTC. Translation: CASKEREGYNEQFF.

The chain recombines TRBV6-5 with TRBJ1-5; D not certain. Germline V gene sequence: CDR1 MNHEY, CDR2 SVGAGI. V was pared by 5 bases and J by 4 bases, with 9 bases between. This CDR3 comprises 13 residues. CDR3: CASSPVPNQPQHF. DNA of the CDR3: TGTGCCAGCAGTCCCGTTCCTAATCAGCCCCAGCATTTT.

CDR3 loop: CASSLFWLAGDTGELFF. DNA for the CDR3: TGTGCCAGCAGTTTATTTTGGCTAGCGGGAGACACCGGGGAGCTGTTTTTT. The chain joins TRBV28 to TRBJ2-2; 10 positions agree with TRBD2. Trimming removed 1 base from V and 3 bases from J; junction bases left unmatched: 5. From germline, CDR1 is MDHEN and CDR2 SYDVKM. The length of the CDR3 is 17 residues.

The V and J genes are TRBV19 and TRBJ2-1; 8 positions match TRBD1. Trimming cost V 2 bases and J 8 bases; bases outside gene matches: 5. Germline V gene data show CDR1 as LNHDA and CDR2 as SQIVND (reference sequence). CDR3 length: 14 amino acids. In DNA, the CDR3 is TGTGCCAGTAGTATAAGCAGGGGGCAAGATGAGCAGTTCTTC. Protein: CASSISRGQDEQFF. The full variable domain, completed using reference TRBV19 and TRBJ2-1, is DGGITQSPKYLFRKEGQNVTLSCEQNLNHDAMYWYRQDPGQGLRLIYYSQIVNDFQKGDIAEGYSVSREKKESFPLTVTSAQKNPTAFYLCASSISRGQDEQFFGPGTRLTVL.

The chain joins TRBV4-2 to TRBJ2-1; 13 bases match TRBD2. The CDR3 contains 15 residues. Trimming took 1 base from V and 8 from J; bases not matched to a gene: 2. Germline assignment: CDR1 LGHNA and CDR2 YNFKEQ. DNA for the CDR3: TGTGCCAGCAGCCAAGGGACTAGCGGGAGTGATGAGCAGTTCTTC. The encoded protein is CASSQGTSGSDEQFF.

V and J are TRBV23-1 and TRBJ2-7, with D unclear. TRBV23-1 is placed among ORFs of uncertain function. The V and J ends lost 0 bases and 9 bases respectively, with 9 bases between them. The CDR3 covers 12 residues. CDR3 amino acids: CASSQSPLGQYF. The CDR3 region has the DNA TGCGCCAGCAGTCAATCTCCCTTGGGGCAGTACTTC.

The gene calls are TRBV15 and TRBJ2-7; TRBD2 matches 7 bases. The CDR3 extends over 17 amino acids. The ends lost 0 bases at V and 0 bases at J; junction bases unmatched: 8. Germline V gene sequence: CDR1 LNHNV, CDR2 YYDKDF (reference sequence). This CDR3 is CATSRDRPSGSSYEQYF. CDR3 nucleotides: TGTGCCACCAGCAGAGATAGGCCTAGCGGAAGCTCCTACGAGCAGTACTTC.

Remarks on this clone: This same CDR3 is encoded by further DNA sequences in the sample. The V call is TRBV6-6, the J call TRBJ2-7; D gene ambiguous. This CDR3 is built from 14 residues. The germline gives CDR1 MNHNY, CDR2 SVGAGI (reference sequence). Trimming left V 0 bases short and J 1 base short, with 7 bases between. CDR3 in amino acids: CASSYSGVSYEQYF. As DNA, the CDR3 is TGTGCCAGCAGTTACTCCGGCGTTTCCTACGAGCAGTACTTC.

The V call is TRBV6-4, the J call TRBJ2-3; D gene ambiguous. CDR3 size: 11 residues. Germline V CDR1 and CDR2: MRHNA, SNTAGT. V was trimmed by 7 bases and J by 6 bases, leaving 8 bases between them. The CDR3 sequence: CASMEGDTQYF. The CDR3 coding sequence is TGTGCCAGCATGGAAGGTGATACGCAGTATTTT.

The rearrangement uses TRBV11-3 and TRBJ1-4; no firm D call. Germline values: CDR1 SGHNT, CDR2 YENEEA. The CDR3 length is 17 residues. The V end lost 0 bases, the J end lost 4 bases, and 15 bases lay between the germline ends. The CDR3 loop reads CASSLDRRREINEKLFF. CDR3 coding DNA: TGTGCCAGCAGCTTAGATAGGCGGAGGGAGATTAATGAAAAACTGTTTTTT.